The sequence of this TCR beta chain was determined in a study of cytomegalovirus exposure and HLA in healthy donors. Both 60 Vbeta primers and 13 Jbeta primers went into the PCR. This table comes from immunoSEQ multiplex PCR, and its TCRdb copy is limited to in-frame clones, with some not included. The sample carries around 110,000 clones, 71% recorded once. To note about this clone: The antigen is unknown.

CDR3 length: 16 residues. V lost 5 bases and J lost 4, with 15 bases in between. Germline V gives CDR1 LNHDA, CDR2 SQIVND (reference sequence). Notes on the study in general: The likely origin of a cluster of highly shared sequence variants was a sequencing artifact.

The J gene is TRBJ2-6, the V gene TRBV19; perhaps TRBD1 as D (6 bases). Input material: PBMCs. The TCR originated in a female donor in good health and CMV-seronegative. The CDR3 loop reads CASSLSTGSGANVLTF. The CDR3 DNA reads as TGTGCCAGTAGTCTATCGACAGGTTCAGGGGCCAACGTCCTGACTTTC.